Shown below are 25 T cell receptor beta chains from a single sample sequenced in a study of radiation and T cells in renal cell carcinoma. Profiled with immunoSEQ multiplex PCR; TCRdb holds only in-frame clones, not every one. The sample consists of approximately 90,000 clones, 86% of them appearing once. Time point: baseline pretreatment blood. Described treatment: 15 Gy SBRT to primary tumor, nephrectomy 4 weeks later. Sample: blood, taken from a patient whose treatment included radiotherapy and nephrectomy. Receptor source: a man aged 45-60 years with renal cell carcinoma.

The chain links TRBV7-8 to TRBJ1-2, with D possibly being TRBD1 (6 bases). CDR3 size: 16 residues. Germline values: CDR1 SGHVS, CDR2 FQNEAQ. Trimming left V 5 bases short and J 5 bases short, with 21 bases between. This chain's CDR3 is CASSKTRDTVRYGYTF. CDR3 nucleotide sequence: TGTGCCAGCAGCAAGACCCGGGACACCGTTCGGTATGGCTACACCTTC. The complete variable domain, with remaining parts taken from reference TRBV7-8 and TRBJ1-2, reads GAGVSQSPRYKVAKRGQDVALRCDPISGHVSLFWYQQALGQGPEFLTYFQNEAQLDKSGLPSDRFFAERPEGSVSTLKIQRTQQEDSAVYLCASSKTRDTVRYGYTFGSGTRLTVV.

The chain links TRBV19 to TRBJ2-3; 7 bases match TRBD1. From germline, CDR1 is LNHDA and CDR2 SQIVND (reference sequence). The CDR3 runs to 13 residues. V lost 5 bases to trimming and J lost 2 bases; unmatched junction nucleotides: 1. DNA for the CDR3: TGTGCCAGTAGTGGGACAGACACAGATACGCAGTATTTT. Translating gives CASSGTDTDTQYF.

The chain has TRBV14 and TRBJ1-1; D not certain. V was shortened by 3 bases and J by 0 bases, with 11 bases between the two germline ends. Germline-derived CDR1 and CDR2 are SGHDN and FVKESK. This CDR3 contains 15 residues. CDR3 residues: CASSHWRILNTEAFF. The CDR3 nucleotides are TGTGCCAGCAGCCATTGGAGGATACTGAACACTGAAGCTTTCTTT.

The chain joins TRBV7-2 to TRBJ1-6, with unresolved D. Trimming cost V 3 bases and J 7 bases, with 7 bases left between them. Looked up from germline, CDR1 is SGHTA and CDR2 is FQGNSA. CDR3 length: 13 amino acids. The DNA for the CDR3 is TGTGCCAGCAGCTTGCCAGGAAATTCACCCCTCCACTTT. Translation gives CASSLPGNSPLHF.

The chain joins TRBV5-1 to TRBJ2-3, with 10 bases fitting TRBD2. Germline lookup yields CDR1 SGHRS and CDR2 YFSETQ. This CDR3 is built from 17 residues. Trimming took 4 bases from V and 4 from J; bases not matched to a gene: 12. CDR3 region: CASSAPGLAYMADTQYF. In nucleotides, the CDR3 is TGCGCCAGCAGCGCGCCGGGACTAGCGTACATGGCAGATACGCAGTATTTT. The full variable domain, rest sourced from reference TRBV5-1 and TRBJ2-3, is KAGVTQTPRYLIKTRGQQVTLSCSPISGHRSVSWYQQTPGQGLQFLFEYFSETQRNKGNFPGRFSGRQFSNSRSEMNVSTLELGDSALYLCASSAPGLAYMADTQYFGPGTRLTVL.

The table lists this clone with a few counts. V gene TRBV2 combines with J gene TRBJ1-5; D unclear. Germline V gene lookup returns CDR1 SNHLY and CDR2 FYNNEI. The CDR3 contains 14 residues. Trimming removed 1 base at V and 5 bases at J, with 9 bases between. The DNA of the CDR3 is TGTGCCAGCAGTGAAGATTTTTCAGATCAGCCCCAGCATTTT. Translation: CASSEDFSDQPQHF.

The chain carries TRBV7-9 and TRBJ2-1; D unclear. The CDR3 runs to 13 residues. The germline CDR1 and CDR2 sequences are SEHNR and FQNEAQ (reference sequence). Trimming pared 6 bases from V and 4 bases from J, leaving 10 bases between. DNA of the CDR3: TGTGCCAGCAGTAATAGTGTGTACAATGAGCAGTTCTTC. This gives the protein CASSNSVYNEQFF.

The rearrangement uses TRBV2 and TRBJ1-5; TRBD1 matches 8 bases. V lost 6 bases to trimming and J lost 6 bases; unmatched junction nucleotides: 7. This CDR3 has 14 amino acids. Looked up from germline, CDR1 is SNHLY and CDR2 is FYNNEI. CDR3 sequence (DNA): TGTGCCAGCAGCCGGACAGGGTCCGCTCAGCCCCAGCATTTT. Its translation is CASSRTGSAQPQHF. Full variable domain (outside the CDR3, taken from reference TRBV2 and TRBJ1-5): EPEVTQTPSHQVTQMGQEVILRCVPISNHLYFYWYRQILGQKVEFLVSFYNNEISEKSEIFDDQFSVERPDGSNFTLKIRSTKLEDSAMYFCASSRTGSAQPQHFGDGTRLSIL.

The DNA of the CDR3 is TGTGCCAGCAGCCAACAACAGGGCACAGATACGCAGTATTTT. Amino acids: CASSQQQGTDTQYF. The chain carries TRBV7-9 and TRBJ2-3; perhaps TRBD1 as D (5 bases). V gave up 5 bases and J gave up 1 base, with 10 bases separating them. Looked up from germline, CDR1 is SEHNR and CDR2 is FQNEAQ (reference sequence). This CDR3 contains 14 residues.

This sequence joins TRBV15 and TRBJ1-2; tentative D call: TRBD1 (6 bases). Trimming removed 4 bases at V and 3 bases at J, with 18 bases between. The CDR3 is 16 amino acids. Germline V gives CDR1 LNHNV, CDR2 YYDKDF (reference sequence). In nucleotides, the CDR3 is TGTGCCACCAGCACCGCGGGGGCGTCAGGTTACTATGGCTACACCTTC. Protein product: CATSTAGASGYYGYTF.

The chain has TRBV7-2 and TRBJ2-1, with D perhaps being TRBD1 or TRBD2 (5 bases each). CDR1 is SGHTA and CDR2 is FQGNSA in the germline V gene. With 1 base removed from V and 3 bases from J, the gap between germline ends came to 13 bases. This CDR3 contains 16 residues. CDR3 protein: CASSLGSGDDYNEQFF. In DNA form, the CDR3 reads TGTGCCAGCAGCTTAGGCAGTGGGGACGACTACAATGAGCAGTTCTTC.

This clone occurred once. The rearrangement uses TRBV6-5 and TRBJ2-7; 7 bases align to TRBD2. CDR3 size: 15 residues. The V and J ends lost 6 bases and 1 base, in that order; junction bases with no gene match: 9. The V gene's germline CDR1 is MNHEY and CDR2 SVGAGI. The CDR3 is CASRSSGGGSYEQYF. The CDR3 nucleotides read TGTGCCAGCAGATCTAGCGGTGGGGGGTCCTACGAGCAGTACTTC.

To note about this clone: Other DNA sequences in the sample encode the same CDR3. The genes are TRBV9 and TRBJ2-2; no reliable D call. This CDR3 has 15 amino acids. V was cut by 0 bases and J by 0 bases, with 6 bases left in between. In germline, CDR1 is SGDLS, CDR2 YYNGEE. This CDR3 reads CASSVGRSNTGELFF. In nucleotides, the CDR3 is TGTGCCAGCAGCGTAGGTAGATCGAACACCGGGGAGCTGTTTTTT. Using reference TRBV9 and TRBJ2-2 for the parts outside the CDR3, the full variable domain is DSGVTQTPKHLITATGQRVTLRCSPRSGDLSVYWYQQSLDQGLQFLIQYYNGEERAKGNILERFSAQQFPDLHSELNLSSLELGDSALYFCASSVGRSNTGELFFGEGSRLTVL.

The rearrangement uses TRBV7-2 and TRBJ1-2; tentative D call: TRBD1 (6 bases). Trimming cost V 1 base and J 0 bases, with 9 bases left between them. Germline V gene lookup returns CDR1 SGHTA and CDR2 FQGNSA. The CDR3 consists of 15 residues. CDR3 coding DNA: TGTGCCAGCAGCTTAGGGGCAGGGGCTAACTATGGCTACACCTTC. Translating it yields CASSLGAGANYGYTF.

Here the CDR3 reads CASSFSGEYNEQFF. The DNA for the CDR3 is TGTGCCAGCAGCTTTAGCGGTGAATACAATGAGCAGTTCTTC. The chain is built from TRBV11-3 and TRBJ2-1; possibly TRBD2 for D (6 bases). This CDR3 is 14 amino acids long. CDR1 and CDR2 (germline): SGHNT, YENEEA. Trimming removed 3 bases from V and 4 bases from J, with 10 bases in between.

In its sample, this clone was seen a few times. The junction shows a germline mismatch at one end, possibly a read error. V usage is TRBV7-7 and J usage is TRBJ2-3; TRBD2 might be the D (5 bases). This CDR3 comprises 13 residues. CDR1 is SSHAT and CDR2 is FNYEAQ in the germline V gene (reference sequence). CDR3 loop: CASSPLAPDTQYF. DNA for the CDR3: TGTGCTAGCAGCCCCCTAGCTCCGGATACGCAGTATTTT.

The CDR3 sequence: CSVGLGFAGETQYF. The CDR3 DNA is TGCAGCGTTGGCCTGGGGTTTGCTGGGGAGACCCAGTACTTC. This chain links TRBV29-1 with TRBJ2-5; no clear D. The CDR3 covers 14 residues. Germline lookup yields CDR1 SQVTM and CDR2 ANQGSEA. V lost 4 bases to trimming and J lost 5 bases, with 17 bases between them.

CDR3 nucleotides: TGCAGTGCTCGGGCTGACATTCAGTACTTC. Residues: CSARADIQYF. The chain recombines TRBV20-1 with TRBJ2-4; D remains ambiguous. With 5 bases removed from V and 8 bases from J, the gap between germline ends came to 7 bases. Germline CDR1 is DFQATT and CDR2 is SNEGSKA (reference sequence). The length of the CDR3 is 10 residues.

The V and J genes are TRBV29-1 and TRBJ2-1, with TRBD2 identical over 8 bases. Germline loops: CDR1 SQVTM, CDR2 ANQGSEA. The J segment lost 8 bases and the V segment lost 5 bases, leaving 11 bases of the junction unmatched. This CDR3 is built from 14 residues. The CDR3 region is CSVHPGGFSDEQFF. The CDR3 DNA reads TGCAGCGTTCATCCGGGAGGGTTTTCGGATGAGCAGTTCTTC.

The chain has TRBV19 and TRBJ2-7; a weak D match, TRBD1 (6 bases). The CDR3 has 17 residues. Trimming removed 5 bases from V and 3 bases from J, with 23 bases in between. Germline lookup yields CDR1 LNHDA and CDR2 SQIVND (reference sequence). The CDR3 DNA reads as TGTGCCAGTAGTTTCCCCCAGGGCCGGGACACGATCTACGAGCAGTACTTC. Translation gives CASSFPQGRDTIYEQYF.

This rearrangement joins TRBV28 to TRBJ2-1, with 13 bases lining up with TRBD2. With V trimmed by 7 bases and J by 6 bases, 24 bases remained unmatched. The CDR3 loop spans 21 amino acids. Germline loops: CDR1 MDHEN, CDR2 SYDVKM. The CDR3 nucleotides read TGTGCCAGCATCACCCGACGAGGTAATCCGGGACTAGCGGGAAGTAGCAATGAGCAGTTCTTC. The encoded protein is CASITRRGNPGLAGSSNEQFF.

This clone occurred a few times. This chain uses TRBV7-6 with TRBJ1-1; D remains unclear. V was clipped by 1 base and J by 6 bases, with 12 bases between them. This CDR3 is 14 amino acids long. CDR1 and CDR2 (germline): SGHVS, FNYEAQ. CDR3 in DNA: TGTGCCAGCAGCTTAGACCGGGGAATATCTGAAGCTTTCTTT. Residues: CASSLDRGISEAFF.

This sequence joins TRBV27 and TRBJ2-1, with a possible D match to TRBD1 (5 bases). Between the trimmed V and J ends, which lost 6 bases and 2 bases, there was a span of 17 bases. The CDR3 loop spans 16 amino acids. CDR1 and CDR2 (germline): MNHEY, SMNVEV (reference sequence). CDR3 DNA: TGTGCCAGCAGCCCGAGACAGTTAGTCACCTACAATGAGCAGTTCTTC. It is translated as CASSPRQLVTYNEQFF.

The genes are TRBV27 and TRBJ1-1; no firm D call. Germline V CDR1 and CDR2: MNHEY, SMNVEV (reference sequence). The CDR3 has 14 amino acids. Trimming removed 3 bases from V and 1 base from J, with 9 bases in between. The DNA for the CDR3 is TGTGCCAGCAGTTTTGGTTTAGGGAACACTGAAGCTTTCTTT. This sequence encodes CASSFGLGNTEAFF.

The chain uses TRBV28 and TRBJ1-4, with 9 bases that match TRBD1. The CDR3 has 18 residues. Germline CDR1 and CDR2: MDHEN and SYDVKM. V trimming: 5 bases; J trimming: 0 bases; junction bases outside the gene matches: 10. The CDR3 region has the DNA TGTGCCAGCAGTCCACCGGGACAGGGCCATGCAACTAATGAAAAACTGTTTTTT. Amino acid sequence: CASSPPGQGHATNEKLFF.